The 14 T cell receptor beta chains below all came from one sample that was sequenced in a study of blood T cell repertoires in COVID-19 (dated by TCRdb to the early 2020s). The method was the immunoSEQ multiplex PCR assay. TCRdb retrieved this table from immuneACCESS and kept in-frame rearrangements only. Not all clones are present; in checked studies, unresolved V genes account for under half, and no reason is known for the remainder. Across this sample there are 95,000 to 150,000 clones, with roughly nine tenths seen only once. The ten top clones hold roughly 2% of the sample. The sample comprised peripheral blood. These receptor sequences come from a man aged 45 to 65 with COVID-19, enrolled during active disease.

The chain is built from TRBV28 and TRBJ2-1, with 9 bases fitting TRBD2. Germline lookup yields CDR1 MDHEN and CDR2 SYDVKM. The CDR3 consists of 12 residues. The CDR3 DNA reads TGTGTCGCGACTAGCGGCTACAATGAGCAGTTCTTC. This encodes CVATSGYNEQFF.

The DNA of the CDR3 is TGCGCCAGCAGCTTGAAGTCTAGCGGGAGGGGCCCCTCCTACGAGCAGTACTTC. This sequence encodes CASSLKSSGRGPSYEQYF. This chain joins TRBV5-1 and TRBJ2-7; 12 bases are a match to TRBD2. The CDR3 is 18 residues long. The V segment lost 1 base and the J segment 0 bases; nucleotides outside the gene matches: 8. Germline lookup yields CDR1 SGHRS and CDR2 YFSETQ.

This clone was found once. The chain recombines TRBV29-1 with TRBJ2-7; maybe TRBD2 (5 bases). V was shortened by 6 bases and J by 0 bases, with 15 bases between the two germline ends. Per the germline V gene, CDR1 is SQVTM and CDR2 is ANQGSEA. The CDR3 totals 14 residues. The CDR3 region has the DNA TGCAGCGTCTCTAGCCCTGTAAGCTCCTACGAGCAGTACTTC. This codes for CSVSSPVSSYEQYF.

The rearrangement links TRBV9 to TRBJ2-5, with 9 bases matching TRBD1. Per the germline V gene, CDR1 is SGDLS and CDR2 is YYNGEE. The junction had 6 bases not matched to a gene; V was cut back by 2 bases and J by 4 bases. The CDR3 is made up of 15 amino acids. The CDR3 DNA reads as TGTGCCAGCAGCGTTTCCGGGACAGGGTTAGAGACCCAGTACTTC. Protein sequence: CASSVSGTGLETQYF. The variable domain in full, completed from reference TRBV9 and TRBJ2-5, reads DSGVTQTPKHLITATGQRVTLRCSPRSGDLSVYWYQQSLDQGLQFLIQYYNGEERAKGNILERFSAQQFPDLHSELNLSSLELGDSALYFCASSVSGTGLETQYFGPGTRLLVL.

This chain joins TRBV5-1 and TRBJ1-3; 8 nucleotides line up with TRBD1. CDR3 length: 14 amino acids. V was clipped by 2 bases and J by 4 bases; unmatched bases: 2. Germline V gives CDR1 SGHRS, CDR2 YFSETQ. In DNA form, the CDR3 reads TGCGCCAGCAGCTTCGGGGACAGGGGAAACACCATATATTTT. Its protein is CASSFGDRGNTIYF.

V is TRBV10-3 and J is TRBJ2-5; TRBD1 aligns across 7 bases. Germline-derived CDR1 and CDR2 are ENHRY and SYGVKD. The length of the CDR3 is 14 residues. V shed 0 bases, J shed 3 bases, and the junction held 1 base outside the gene matches. The DNA of the CDR3 is TGTGCCATCAGTGAGTCAGGACAGGAAGAGACCCAGTACTTC. It is translated as CAISESGQEETQYF.

The chain joins TRBV11-2 to TRBJ2-2; 9 bases are shared with TRBD2. CDR3 length: 15 residues. CDR1 and CDR2 from the germline V gene are SGHAT and FQNNGV. V lost 5 bases to trimming and J lost 5 bases; unmatched junction nucleotides: 6. The CDR3 bases are TGTGCCAGCAGCCCCGTGCGGGGGGGAACCGGGGAGCTGTTTTTT. Encoded protein: CASSPVRGGTGELFF. The full variable domain, its missing parts supplied by reference TRBV11-2 and TRBJ2-2, is EAGVAQSPRYKIIEKRQSVAFWCNPISGHATLYWYQQILGQGPKLLIQFQNNGVVDDSQLPKDRFSAERLKGVDSTLKIQPAKLEDSAVYLCASSPVRGGTGELFFGEGSRLTVL.

J is TRBJ1-6 and V is TRBV5-6; perhaps TRBD1 as D (5 bases). Per the germline V gene, CDR1 is SGHDT and CDR2 is YYEEEE. V lost 3 bases and J lost 7, with 5 bases in between. The CDR3 covers 12 residues. The CDR3 nucleotides read TGTGCCAGCAGCTCAGGGAATTCACCCCTCCACTTT. Translating gives CASSSGNSPLHF.

The chain is built from TRBV5-1 and TRBJ2-2; tentatively, D is TRBD2 (5 bases). The V and J ends lost 0 bases and 5 bases respectively, with 8 bases between them. From germline, CDR1 is SGHRS and CDR2 YFSETQ. CDR3 length: 14 residues. CDR3 protein: CASSLGPGTGELFF. The CDR3 DNA follows: TGCGCCAGCAGCTTGGGCCCGGGGACCGGGGAGCTGTTTTTT.

The chain employs TRBV21-1 and TRBJ2-1; the D call in the table, TRBD2, was not verified against the DNA. TRBV21-1 is termed a pseudogene. This CDR3 region has 10 residues. The CDR3 is CASFFREQFF. CDR3 coding DNA: TGTGCCAGCTTCTTCCGTGAGCAGTTCTTC.

V and J are TRBV18 and TRBJ1-2; the D is unclear. The V gene's germline CDR1 is KGHSH and CDR2 LQKENI. The CDR3 runs 15 residues. Deletions cut 3 bases from V and 0 bases from J, with 11 bases between. The CDR3 nucleotides are TGTGCCAGCTCACCCACCGACGGGGCTAACTATGGCTACACCTTC. It translates to CASSPTDGANYGYTF.

The rearrangement uses TRBV27 and TRBJ2-1; 8 nucleotides match TRBD1. Looked up from germline, CDR1 is MNHEY and CDR2 is SMNVEV (reference sequence). Trimming at V came to 3 bases and at J to 8 bases, leaving 9 bases not matched to a gene. This CDR3 spans 15 amino acids. CDR3 protein: CASSLLDRVVHEQFF. The CDR3 bases are TGTGCCAGCAGTTTGTTGGACAGGGTCGTACATGAGCAGTTCTTC.

V gene TRBV6-5 combines with J gene TRBJ2-6; no firm D call. CDR1 is MNHEY, CDR2 SVGAGI, per germline. CDR3 length: 13 amino acids. Trimming removed 7 bases from V and 2 bases from J, with 6 bases in between. This CDR3 reads CASTRTGANVLTF. Here the CDR3 DNA reads TGTGCCAGCACCAGGACTGGGGCCAACGTCCTGACTTTC.

In this sample, this clone turned up once. The rearrangement uses TRBV15 and TRBJ2-7; tentative D call: TRBD1 (6 bases). From germline, CDR1 is LNHNV and CDR2 YYDKDF (reference sequence). Trimming stripped 2 bases from V and 6 bases from J, with 11 bases between. The CDR3 contains 13 residues. In DNA form, the CDR3 reads TGTGCCACCAGCAGAACGGGACAAGGCGAGCAGTACGTC. This gives the protein CATSRTGQGEQYV.